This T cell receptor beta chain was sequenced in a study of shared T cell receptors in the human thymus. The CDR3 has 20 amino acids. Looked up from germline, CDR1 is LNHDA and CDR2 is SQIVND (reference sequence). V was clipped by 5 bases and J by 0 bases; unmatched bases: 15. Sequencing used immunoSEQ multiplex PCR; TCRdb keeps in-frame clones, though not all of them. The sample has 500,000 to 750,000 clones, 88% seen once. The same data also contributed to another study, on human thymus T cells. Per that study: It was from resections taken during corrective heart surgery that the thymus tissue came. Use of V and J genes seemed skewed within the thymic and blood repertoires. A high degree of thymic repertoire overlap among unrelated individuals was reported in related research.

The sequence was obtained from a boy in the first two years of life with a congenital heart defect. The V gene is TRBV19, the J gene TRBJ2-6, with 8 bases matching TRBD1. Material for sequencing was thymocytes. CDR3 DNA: TGTGCCAGTAGTCCCAAGGTTGGGGGACAGGTGTCCTCTGGGGCCAACGTCCTGACTTTC. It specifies CASSPKVGGQVSSGANVLTF. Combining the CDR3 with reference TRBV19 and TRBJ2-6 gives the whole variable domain DGGITQSPKYLFRKEGQNVTLSCEQNLNHDAMYWYRQDPGQGLRLIYYSQIVNDFQKGDIAEGYSVSREKKESFPLTVTSAQKNPTAFYLCASSPKVGGQVSSGANVLTFGAGSRLTVL.